The 10 T cell receptor beta chains presented below share a single source sample, sequenced in a study of blood T cell repertoires in COVID-19. The repertoire was sequenced with immunoSEQ multiplex PCR; TCRdb's copy has only in-frame clones and lacks some. The sample carries about 140,000 clones, about four fifths recorded once. Sequenced sample: peripheral blood. These receptors were collected from an older man with acute or convalescent COVID-19.

This clone came up a few times. In DNA form, the CDR3 reads TGTGCCAGCAGCTTGCTGTCAGATCAAATTAATTCACCCCTCCACTTT. This codes for CASSLLSDQINSPLHF. J is TRBJ1-6 and V is TRBV5-6, with D hard to call. Germline-derived CDR1 and CDR2 are SGHDT and YYEEEE. The V and J ends lost 1 base and 6 bases respectively, with 14 bases between them. This CDR3 is built from 16 residues.

The chain is built from TRBV19 and TRBJ1-2; TRBD1 aligns across 7 bases. The length of the CDR3 is 14 residues. V lost 7 bases and J lost 5; bases outside the gene matches: 10. The V gene's germline CDR1 is LNHDA and CDR2 SQIVND (reference sequence). The CDR3 region has the DNA TGTGCCAGTACCAGCCGGGACAGCTTATATGGCTACACCTTC. This encodes CASTSRDSLYGYTF.

V is TRBV7-9 and J is TRBJ2-1; TRBD2 aligns across 8 bases. The CDR3 length is 17 residues. Per germline, CDR1 SEHNR and CDR2 FQNEAQ (reference sequence). V lost 5 bases and J lost 4; bases outside the gene matches: 13. The CDR3 region is CASSQIASGQLYNEQFF. The CDR3 DNA is TGTGCCAGCAGCCAGATCGCTAGCGGGCAACTTTACAATGAGCAGTTCTTC.

This clone was recorded only once. The genes are TRBV18 and TRBJ1-6, with D perhaps matching TRBD1 (6 bases). This CDR3 is built from 18 residues. Per germline, CDR1 KGHSH and CDR2 LQKENI. Trimming removed 3 bases from V and 0 bases from J, with 15 bases in between. The CDR3 loop reads CASSPYPTGSSYNSPLHF. The CDR3 DNA is TGTGCCAGCTCACCTTATCCCACAGGGAGCTCCTATAATTCACCCCTCCACTTT. The full variable domain, rest sourced from reference TRBV18 and TRBJ1-6, is NAGVMQNPRHLVRRRGQEARLRCSPMKGHSHVYWYRQLPEEGLKFMVYLQKENIIDESGMPKERFSAEFPKEGPSILRIQQVVRGDSAAYFCASSPYPTGSSYNSPLHFGNGTRLTVT.

This clone turned up a few times. V and J are TRBV7-2 and TRBJ1-3; D gene uncertain. Germline V gives CDR1 SGHTA, CDR2 FQGNSA. The CDR3 spans 15 residues. With 1 base removed from V and 0 bases from J, the gap between germline ends came to 7 bases. The CDR3 loop reads CASSLGLSSGNTIYF. In DNA form, the CDR3 reads TGTGCCAGCAGCTTAGGACTCAGCTCTGGAAACACCATATATTTT.

The V and J genes are TRBV5-6 and TRBJ2-7, with D maybe TRBD2 (6 bases). The V gene lost 0 bases and the J gene lost 5 bases, with 15 bases spanning the gap. Germline V lookup: CDR1 SGHDT, CDR2 YYEEEE. The CDR3 totals 15 residues. The CDR3 coding sequence is TGTGCCAGCAGCTTGGTGGACGGCGGGATCCACGAGCAGTACTTC. Encoded protein: CASSLVDGGIHEQYF.

The V and J genes are TRBV10-3 and TRBJ2-3, with 13 bases aligning to TRBD2. CDR3 length: 15 amino acids. Germline-derived CDR1 and CDR2 are ENHRY and SYGVKD. V shed 2 bases, J shed 6 bases, and the junction held 2 bases outside the gene matches. The CDR3 spells CAISEAGLAGDTQYF. The CDR3 nucleotides read TGTGCCATCAGTGAGGCGGGACTAGCGGGGGATACGCAGTATTTT.

This clone was counted many times. This chain links TRBV2 with TRBJ2-2; TRBD1 aligns across 9 bases. From germline, CDR1 is SNHLY and CDR2 FYNNEI. This CDR3 is built from 14 residues. After removal of 7 bases from V and 5 bases from J, the junction contained 5 bases not matched to a gene. The CDR3: CASIQDRGTGELFF. The CDR3 region has the DNA TGTGCCAGCATCCAGGACAGGGGTACCGGGGAGCTGTTTTTT. Full variable domain (remainder filled in from reference TRBV2 and TRBJ2-2): EPEVTQTPSHQVTQMGQEVILRCVPISNHLYFYWYRQILGQKVEFLVSFYNNEISEKSEIFDDQFSVERPDGSNFTLKIRSTKLEDSAMYFCASIQDRGTGELFFGEGSRLTVL.

This clone was seen at least ten times. The rearrangement uses TRBV5-1 and TRBJ2-1, with 9 bases matching TRBD2. CDR1 and CDR2 from the germline V gene are SGHRS and YFSETQ. This CDR3 is 18 amino acids long. V gave up 1 base and J gave up 4 bases; unmatched junction bases: 12. The CDR3 nucleotides are TGCGCCAGCAGCTTGTCTCGTGGGGCTAGCGGGGTTTACAATGAGCAGTTCTTC. The encoded protein is CASSLSRGASGVYNEQFF.

This chain uses TRBV5-4 with TRBJ1-2; a weak D match, TRBD1 (5 bases). V was pared by 4 bases and J by 5 bases, with 12 bases between. The CDR3 consists of 13 residues. The germline CDR1 and CDR2 sequences are SGHNT and YYREEE (reference sequence). CDR3 DNA sequence: TGTGCCAGCAGCAGGGCGGGGCTTTATGGCTACACCTTC. Translated: CASSRAGLYGYTF.